These 10 T cell receptor beta chains were all obtained from the same sample, sequenced in a study of graft-versus-host responses after intestinal transplantation. Their antigens are not known. Here immunoSEQ multiplex PCR was the method, and the copy in TCRdb shows in-frame clones only, minus some. Among tens of thousands of clones, about nine tenths were seen once, and the ten largest hold about 0.28%. Sequences were derived from unstimulated CD4+ T cells sorted from spleen or lymph node cells, sampled before intestinal transplant. All receptors derive from a human donor who received an intestinal transplant.

This chain joins TRBV6-5 and TRBJ1-1, with 9 bases aligning to TRBD1. This CDR3 region has 13 residues. Per germline, CDR1 MNHEY and CDR2 SVGAGI. Unmatched junction bases numbered 3, after V lost 6 bases and J lost 4 bases. The DNA of the CDR3 is TGTGCCAGCAGAGGACAGGGGCGCACTGAAGCTTTCTTT. Translating it yields CASRGQGRTEAFF.

This chain joins TRBV30 and TRBJ2-5; TRBD2 matches 10 bases. J was trimmed by 7 bases and V by 7 bases; bases with no gene match: 9. The length of the CDR3 is 13 residues. Per the germline V gene, CDR1 is GTSNPN and CDR2 is SVGIG (reference sequence). The CDR3 reads CAFQREGRGTQYF. CDR3 nucleotides: TGTGCCTTTCAGCGGGAGGGCCGGGGGACCCAGTACTTC.

This rearrangement joins TRBV5-1 to TRBJ1-2; a weak D match, TRBD1 (5 bases). Looked up from germline, CDR1 is SGHRS and CDR2 is YFSETQ. The CDR3 sequence is 13 residues long. V dropped 4 bases and J dropped 3 bases, with 10 bases sitting between them. The CDR3 DNA reads as TGCGCCAGCAGCCTAGACAGATACTATGGCTACACCTTC. Its translation: CASSLDRYYGYTF.

This chain uses TRBV6-5 with TRBJ1-3; TRBD1 is a possible D gene (6 bases). Germline values: CDR1 MNHEY, CDR2 SVGAGI. With 6 bases removed from V and 6 bases from J, the gap between germline ends came to 12 bases. The CDR3 totals 13 residues. In DNA form, the CDR3 reads TGTGCCAGCAGGCGGACAGATCTAAACACCATATATTTT. Amino acid sequence: CASRRTDLNTIYF.

The chain is built from TRBV7-9 and TRBJ1-2; 7 positions agree with TRBD1. The CDR3 totals 15 residues. The trim removed 1 base at V and 4 bases at J, leaving 6 bases unmatched. Germline CDR1 reads SEHNR; CDR2 reads FQNEAQ (reference sequence). Here the CDR3 reads CASSLGRDRVYGYTF. The CDR3 DNA sequence: TGTGCCAGCAGCTTAGGTCGAGACAGGGTCTATGGCTACACCTTC. Drawing the rest from reference TRBV7-9 and TRBJ1-2, the complete variable domain is DTGVSQNPRHKITKRGQNVTFRCDPISEHNRLYWYRQTLGQGPEFLTYFQNEAQLEKSRLLSDRFSAERPKGSFSTLEIQRTEQGDSAMYLCASSLGRDRVYGYTFGSGTRLTVV.

CDR3 in DNA: TGTGCCAGTAGTATCCAACAGGGGGCTGGCACAGATACGCAGTATTTT. Amino acid sequence: CASSIQQGAGTDTQYF. The chain joins TRBV19 to TRBJ2-3, with TRBD1 identical over 9 bases. The CDR3 sequence is 16 residues long. V dropped 3 bases and J dropped 1; count of bases not matched to a gene: 5. Germline V gene data show CDR1 as LNHDA and CDR2 as SQIVND (reference sequence).

The V call is TRBV25-1, the J call TRBJ1-3; 8 bases line up with TRBD1. Germline values: CDR1 MGHDK, CDR2 SYGVNS. The CDR3 runs 16 residues. The trim removed 3 bases at V and 4 bases at J, leaving 8 bases unmatched. CDR3 nucleotide sequence: TGTGCCAGCAGTGACTCCCAGGGGGCTCTAGGAAACACCATATATTTT. It yields the protein CASSDSQGALGNTIYF.

A single count supports this clone. The chain combines TRBV29-1 with TRBJ1-2, with D possibly matching TRBD1 (6 bases). Trimming took 0 bases from V and 1 from J, leaving 12 bases between them. This CDR3 has 15 residues. The germline V gene encodes CDR1 SQVTM and CDR2 ANQGSEA. CDR3 coding DNA: TGCAGCGTTGAAGATACAGGGAGGAATAACTATGGCTACACCTTC. It is translated as CSVEDTGRNNYGYTF.

The chain has TRBV28 and TRBJ2-5; perhaps D is TRBD1 or TRBD2 (5 bases each). Per germline, CDR1 MDHEN and CDR2 SYDVKM. Deletions cut 6 bases from V and 5 bases from J, with 19 bases between. The CDR3 contains 15 residues. CDR3 nucleotides: TGTGCCAGCAGCCTTTCTGGGACCGCCATGGAGACCCAGTACTTC. It encodes CASSLSGTAMETQYF.

This chain uses TRBV5-8 with TRBJ1-5, with D unresolved. The V gene lost 2 bases and the J gene lost 4 bases, with 16 bases spanning the gap. This CDR3 comprises 16 residues. The germline gives CDR1 SGHTS, CDR2 YDEGEE. The CDR3 protein is CASSFLGKLGNQPQHF. For the CDR3, the DNA is TGTGCCAGCAGCTTTTTGGGGAAATTGGGAAATCAGCCCCAGCATTTT.